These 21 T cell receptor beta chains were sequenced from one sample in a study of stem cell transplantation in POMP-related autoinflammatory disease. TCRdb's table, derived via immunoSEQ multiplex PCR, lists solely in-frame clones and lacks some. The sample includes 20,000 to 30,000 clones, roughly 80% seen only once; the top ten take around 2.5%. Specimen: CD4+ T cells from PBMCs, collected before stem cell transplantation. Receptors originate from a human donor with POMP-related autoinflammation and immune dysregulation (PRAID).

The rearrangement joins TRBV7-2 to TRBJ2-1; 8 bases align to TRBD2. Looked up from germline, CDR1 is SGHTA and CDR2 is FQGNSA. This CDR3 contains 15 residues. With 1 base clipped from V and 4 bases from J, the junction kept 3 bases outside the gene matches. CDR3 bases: TGTGCCAGCAGCTTAGGCGGGGGGCTTTACAATGAGCAGTTCTTC. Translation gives CASSLGGGLYNEQFF.

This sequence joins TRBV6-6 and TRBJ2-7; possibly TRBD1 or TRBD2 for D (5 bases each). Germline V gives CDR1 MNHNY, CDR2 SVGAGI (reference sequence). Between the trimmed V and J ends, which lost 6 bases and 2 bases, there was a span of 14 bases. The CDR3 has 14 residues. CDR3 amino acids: CASSPRDAAYEQYF. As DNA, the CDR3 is TGTGCCAGCAGCCCCCGGGACGCCGCCTACGAGCAGTACTTC.

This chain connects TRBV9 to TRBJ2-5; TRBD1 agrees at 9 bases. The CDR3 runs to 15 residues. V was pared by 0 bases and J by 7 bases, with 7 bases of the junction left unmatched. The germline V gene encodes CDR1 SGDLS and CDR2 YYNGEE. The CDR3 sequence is CASSVAGTGRWTQYF. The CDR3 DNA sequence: TGTGCCAGCAGCGTAGCGGGGACAGGGCGTTGGACCCAGTACTTC.

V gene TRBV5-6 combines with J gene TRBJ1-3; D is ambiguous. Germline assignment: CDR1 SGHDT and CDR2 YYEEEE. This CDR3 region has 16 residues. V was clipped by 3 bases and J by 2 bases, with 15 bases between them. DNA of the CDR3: TGTGCCAGCAGCTGGTTCCACGCGAGCCCTGGAAACACCATATATTTT. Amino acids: CASSWFHASPGNTIYF.

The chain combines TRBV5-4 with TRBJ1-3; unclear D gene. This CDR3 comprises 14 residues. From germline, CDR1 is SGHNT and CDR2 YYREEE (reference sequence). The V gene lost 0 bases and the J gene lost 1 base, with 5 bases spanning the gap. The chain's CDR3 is CASSLVGSGNTIYF. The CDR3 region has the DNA TGTGCCAGCAGCTTGGTAGGGTCTGGAAACACCATATATTTT.

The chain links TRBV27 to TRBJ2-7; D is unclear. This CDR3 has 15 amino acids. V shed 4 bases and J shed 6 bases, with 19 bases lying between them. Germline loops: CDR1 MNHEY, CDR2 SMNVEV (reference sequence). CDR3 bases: TGTGCCAGCAGTTCCCACTCCCCGCCCCTAGGCGAGCAGTACTTC. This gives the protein CASSSHSPPLGEQYF.

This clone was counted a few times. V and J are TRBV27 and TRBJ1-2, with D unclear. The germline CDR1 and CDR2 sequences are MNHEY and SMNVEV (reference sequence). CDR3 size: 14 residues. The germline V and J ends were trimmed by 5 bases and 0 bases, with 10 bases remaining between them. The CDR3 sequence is CASSQIDTNYGYTF. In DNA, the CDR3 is TGTGCCAGCAGTCAGATCGACACTAACTATGGCTACACCTTC.

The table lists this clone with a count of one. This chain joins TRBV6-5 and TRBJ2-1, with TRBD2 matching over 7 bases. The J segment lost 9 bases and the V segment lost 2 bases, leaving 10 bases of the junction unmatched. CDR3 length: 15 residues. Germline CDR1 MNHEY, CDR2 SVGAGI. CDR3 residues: CASSYERGVRGEQFF. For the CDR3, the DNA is TGTGCCAGCAGTTACGAACGGGGGGTGCGTGGTGAGCAGTTCTTC.

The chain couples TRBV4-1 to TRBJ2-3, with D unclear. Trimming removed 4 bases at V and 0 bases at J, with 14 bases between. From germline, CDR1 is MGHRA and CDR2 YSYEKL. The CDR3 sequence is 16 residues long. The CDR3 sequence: CASSLTVVTSTDTQYF. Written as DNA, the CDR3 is TGCGCCAGCAGCCTTACCGTCGTGACTAGCACAGATACGCAGTATTTT.

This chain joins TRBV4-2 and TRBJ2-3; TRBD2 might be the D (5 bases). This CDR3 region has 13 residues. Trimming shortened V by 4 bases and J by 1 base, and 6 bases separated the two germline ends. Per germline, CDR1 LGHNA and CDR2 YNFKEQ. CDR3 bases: TGTGCCAGCAGCCGGACTGGCACAGATACGCAGTATTTT. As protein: CASSRTGTDTQYF.

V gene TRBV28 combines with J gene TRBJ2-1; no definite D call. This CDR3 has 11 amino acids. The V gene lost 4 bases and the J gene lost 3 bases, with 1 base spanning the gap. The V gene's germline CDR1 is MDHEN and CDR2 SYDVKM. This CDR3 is CASSYYNEQFF. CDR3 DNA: TGTGCCAGCAGTTACTACAATGAGCAGTTCTTC.

CDR3 nucleotide sequence: TGTGCCAGCAGTATAGGTCGGGATGAGCAGTTCTTC. Protein sequence: CASSIGRDEQFF. The chain employs TRBV2 and TRBJ2-1, with no clear D. Trimming took 5 bases from V and 8 from J, leaving 10 bases between them. The germline CDR1 and CDR2 sequences are SNHLY and FYNNEI. CDR3 length equals 12 residues.

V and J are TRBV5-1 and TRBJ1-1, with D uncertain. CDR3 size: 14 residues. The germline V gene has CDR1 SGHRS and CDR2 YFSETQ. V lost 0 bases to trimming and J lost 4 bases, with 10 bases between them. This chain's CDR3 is CASSLEWAATEAFF. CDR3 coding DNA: TGCGCCAGCAGCTTGGAATGGGCGGCCACTGAAGCTTTCTTT. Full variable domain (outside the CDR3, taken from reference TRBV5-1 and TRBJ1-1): KAGVTQTPRYLIKTRGQQVTLSCSPISGHRSVSWYQQTPGQGLQFLFEYFSETQRNKGNFPGRFSGRQFSNSRSEMNVSTLELGDSALYLCASSLEWAATEAFFGQGTRLTVV.

The chain's CDR3 is CASSPQPTSGAYNEQFF. The CDR3 DNA reads TGTGCCAGCTCACCTCAACCGACTAGCGGTGCCTACAATGAGCAGTTCTTC. The V gene is TRBV18, the J gene TRBJ2-1; the match to TRBD2 covers 9 bases. V dropped 3 bases and J dropped 2; count of bases not matched to a gene: 8. The CDR3 is made up of 17 amino acids. Germline V gene data show CDR1 as KGHSH and CDR2 as LQKENI.

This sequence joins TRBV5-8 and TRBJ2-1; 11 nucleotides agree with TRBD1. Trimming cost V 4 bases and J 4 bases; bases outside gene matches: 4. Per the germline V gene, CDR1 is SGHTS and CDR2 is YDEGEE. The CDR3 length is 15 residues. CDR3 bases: TGTGCCAGCAGCCTTGGACAGGGGGCTTACAATGAGCAGTTCTTC. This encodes CASSLGQGAYNEQFF.

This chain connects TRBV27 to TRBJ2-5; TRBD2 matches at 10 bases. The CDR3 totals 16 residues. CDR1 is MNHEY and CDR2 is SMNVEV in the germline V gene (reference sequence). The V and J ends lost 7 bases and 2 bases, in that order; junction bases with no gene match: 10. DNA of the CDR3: TGTGCCAGCAAAGGGGTAGCGGGAGGAAAGCAAGAGACCCAGTACTTC. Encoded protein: CASKGVAGGKQETQYF.

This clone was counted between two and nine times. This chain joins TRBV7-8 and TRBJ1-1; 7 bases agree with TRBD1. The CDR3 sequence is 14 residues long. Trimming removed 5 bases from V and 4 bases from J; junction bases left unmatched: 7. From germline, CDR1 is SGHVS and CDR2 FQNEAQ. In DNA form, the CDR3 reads TGTGCCAGCAGCCCGAACAGGGGTGGCACTGAAGCTTTCTTT. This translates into CASSPNRGGTEAFF.

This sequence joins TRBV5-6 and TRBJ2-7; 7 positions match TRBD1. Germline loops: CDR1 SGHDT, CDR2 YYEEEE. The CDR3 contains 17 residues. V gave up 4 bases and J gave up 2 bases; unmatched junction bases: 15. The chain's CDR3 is CASSSAYPGQSAYEQYF. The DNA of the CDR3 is TGTGCCAGCAGCAGTGCGTACCCGGGACAGTCTGCCTACGAGCAGTACTTC.

The CDR3 spells CASSLGTSGRQETQYF. The CDR3 nucleotides read TGTGCCAGCAGCTTAGGGACTAGCGGGAGGCAGGAGACCCAGTACTTC. The chain has TRBV11-3 and TRBJ2-5; TRBD2 agrees at 14 bases. CDR3 length: 16 amino acids. Per germline, CDR1 SGHNT and CDR2 YENEEA. The V segment lost 1 base and the J segment 5 bases; nucleotides outside the gene matches: 3. The variable domain in full, completed from reference TRBV11-3 and TRBJ2-5, reads EAGVVQSPRYKIIEKKQPVAFWCNPISGHNTLYWYLQNLGQGPELLIRYENEEAVDDSQLPKDRFSAERLKGVDSTLKIQPAELGDSAVYLCASSLGTSGRQETQYFGPGTRLLVL.

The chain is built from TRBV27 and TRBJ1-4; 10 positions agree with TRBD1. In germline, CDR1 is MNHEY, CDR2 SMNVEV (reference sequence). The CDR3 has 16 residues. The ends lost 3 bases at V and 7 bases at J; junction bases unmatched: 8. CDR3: CASSLNRDRGPEKLFF. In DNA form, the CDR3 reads TGTGCCAGCAGTTTGAACCGGGACAGGGGTCCTGAAAAACTGTTTTTT. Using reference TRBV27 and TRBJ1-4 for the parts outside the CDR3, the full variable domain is EAQVTQNPRYLITVTGKKLTVTCSQNMNHEYMSWYRQDPGLGLRQIYYSMNVEVTDKGDVPEGYKVSRKEKRNFPLILESPSPNQTSLYFCASSLNRDRGPEKLFFGSGTQLSVL.

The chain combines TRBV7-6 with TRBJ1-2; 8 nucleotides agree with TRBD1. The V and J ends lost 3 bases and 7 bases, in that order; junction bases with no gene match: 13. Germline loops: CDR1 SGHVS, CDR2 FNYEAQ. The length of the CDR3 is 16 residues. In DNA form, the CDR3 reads TGTGCCAGCAGCTTGGAGGCAGGGGGCGACTACCGTGGCTACACCTTC. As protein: CASSLEAGGDYRGYTF.